The rows below give T cell receptor beta chains drawn from one sample of a study of blood T cell repertoires in COVID-19. Repertoires were generated with immunoSEQ multiplex PCR, while TCRdb's copy carries only in-frame clones and drops some. The sample records over 250,000 clones, about 83% being singletons. Specimen: peripheral blood. These receptors were obtained from a woman between 45 and 60 years old who had recovered from COVID-19. Each CDR3 is given with its conserved first and last residue. A D gene is named only where the DNA matches it firmly. Not every row has a clone size; where given, it reads once, few, many or a size class.

D gene,V gene,J gene,clone size,CDR3 DNA,CDR3 protein
TRBD1,TRBV20-1,TRBJ2-7,.,TGCAGTGCTACTGACGACAGGGGGGATCTCGAGCAGTACTTC,CSATDDRGDLEQYF
.,TRBV27,TRBJ2-7,.,TGTGCCAGCAGTTATTCAGGGCCCCGCTACGAGCAGTACTTC,CASSYSGPRYEQYF
TRBD1,TRBV5-4,TRBJ1-2,.,TGTGCCAGCAGCCTGAAAACACAGGGGAACTATGGCTACACCTTC,CASSLKTQGNYGYTF
TRBD1,TRBV7-2,TRBJ2-4,.,TGTGCCAGCAGCTTAGAGGGACAGCTCAAAAACATTCAGTACTTC,CASSLEGQLKNIQYF
.,TRBV9,TRBJ2-7,.,TGTGCCAGCAGCGAGGACAGCCCCTCCTACGAGCAGTACTTC,CASSEDSPSYEQYF
TRBD1,TRBV7-8,TRBJ2-6,.,TGTGCCAGCAGCCATTTACGGGACAGGGGTCTTCTTGGCTCTGGGGCCAACGTCCTGACTTTC,CASSHLRDRGLLGSGANVLTF
TRBD2,TRBV6-5,TRBJ2-7,.,TGTGCCAGCAGTAGGGACTATAGCTCCTACGAGCAGTACTTC,CASSRDYSSYEQYF
TRBD1,TRBV11-3,TRBJ1-1,.,TGTGCCAGCAGTATTACGGGGGACAGGGGGACTGAAGCTTTCTTT,CASSITGDRGTEAFF
TRBD2,TRBV7-3,TRBJ2-5,once,TGTGCCAGCAGCTCTACGGGGGGAGAGACCCAGTACTTC,CASSSTGGETQYF
TRBD1,TRBV6-6,TRBJ2-1,.,TGTGCCAGCAGTTACGGGACAGGGATTGAGCAGTTCTTC,CASSYGTGIEQFF
.,TRBV4-3,TRBJ1-1,.,TGCGCCAGCAGCCAAGATCCAGGGGTTATGAACACTGAAGCTTTCTTT,CASSQDPGVMNTEAFF
.,TRBV4-3,TRBJ1-5,.,TGCGCCAGCAGCCTGCACTTCCGGGACAATCAGCCCCAGCATTTT,CASSLHFRDNQPQHF